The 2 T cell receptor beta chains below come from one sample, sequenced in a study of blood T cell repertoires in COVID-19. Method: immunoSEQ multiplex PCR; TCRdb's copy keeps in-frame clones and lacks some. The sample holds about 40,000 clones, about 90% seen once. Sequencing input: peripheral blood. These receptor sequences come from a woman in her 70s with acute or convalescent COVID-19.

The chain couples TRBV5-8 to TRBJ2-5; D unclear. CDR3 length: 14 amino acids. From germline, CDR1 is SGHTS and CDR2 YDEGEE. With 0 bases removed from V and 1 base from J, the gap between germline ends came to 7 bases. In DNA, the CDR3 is TGTGCCAGCAGCTTGGTACAGTTCCAAGAGACCCAGTACTTC. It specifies CASSLVQFQETQYF. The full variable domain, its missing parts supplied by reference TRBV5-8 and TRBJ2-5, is EAGVTQSPTHLIKTRGQQATLRCSPISGHTSVYWYQQALGLGLQFLLWYDEGEERNRGNFPPRFSGRQFPNYSSELNVNALELEDSALYLCASSLVQFQETQYFGPGTRLLVL.

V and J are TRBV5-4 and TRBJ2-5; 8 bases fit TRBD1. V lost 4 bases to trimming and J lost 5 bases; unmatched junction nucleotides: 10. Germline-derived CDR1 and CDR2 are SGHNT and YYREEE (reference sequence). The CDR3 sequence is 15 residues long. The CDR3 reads CASSNRQGRWETQYF. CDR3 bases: TGTGCCAGCAGCAATCGACAGGGGCGGTGGGAGACCCAGTACTTC.